This TCR beta chain emerged from a study of technical replicates of blood from a handful of donors. The germline V gene has CDR1 LNHNV and CDR2 YYDKDF (reference sequence). The length of the CDR3 is 15 residues. V was pared by 2 bases and J by 4 bases, with 11 bases between. Produced via immunoSEQ multiplex PCR; TCRdb's table is partial and in-frame only. The table lists about 97,000 clones, approximately 94% of them singletons. J is TRBJ1-4 and V is TRBV15; no reliable D call. Source material: T cells isolated from PBMCs. This receptor was obtained from a human donor in good health. The CDR3 here is CATSRSEPSNEKLFF. In DNA form, the CDR3 reads TGTGCCACCAGCAGATCTGAGCCTAGTAATGAAAAACTGTTTTTT. Supplemented by reference TRBV15 and TRBJ1-4, the full variable domain reads DAMVIQNPRYQVTQFGKPVTLSCSQTLNHNVMYWYQQKSSQAPKLLFHYYDKDFNNEADTPDNFQSRRPNTSFCFLDIRSPGLGDTAMYLCATSRSEPSNEKLFFGSGTQLSVL.